The following is a TCR beta chain sequence with its context. Antigen unknown. The germline V and J ends were trimmed by 4 bases and 0 bases, with 10 bases remaining between them. CDR3 length: 15 residues. Germline CDR1 reads LNHDA; CDR2 reads SQIVND (reference sequence). cDNA reverse transcribed from extracted RNA served as the sequencing template. Method: immunoSEQ multiplex PCR; TCRdb's copy keeps in-frame clones and lacks some. The sample contains 120,000 to 150,000 clones, more than 75% of which appear only once. The data originate from a study of CD8+ T cells in alopecia areata. Study results and caveats: Researchers report lesional scalp, most notably alopecia totalis/universalis, outstripped normal scalp in clonality. Scalp sample sequencing also detects resident alphabeta T cells of normal skin.

The chain recombines TRBV19 with TRBJ2-1, with TRBD2 as a possible D gene (6 bases). The sequences come from CD8+ T cells sorted from blood, collected at week 0. The receptor was derived from a human donor with alopecia areata. As DNA, the CDR3 is TGTGCCAGTAGTAATGACGGGAGCTCCTACAATGAGCAGTTCTTC. Protein sequence: CASSNDGSSYNEQFF.